These 26 T cell receptor beta chains originate from one sample sequenced in a study of blood T cells in healthy people across ages. PCR was performed a second time for about 6 to 12 cycles using a sample-barcoded 5' primer and a J-beta primer mix. TCRdb recomputed calls from the 5' RACE reads with MiXCR, one row per CDR3 protein. This table holds about a million distinct CDR3 sequences, 40% to 60% found once. The sequencing sample was made of blood. The receptors come from a man aged 25 to 40 in good health.

Only a few counts were recorded for this clonotype. The CDR3 region is CASSHTRYEQYF. CDR3 coding DNA: TGTGCCAGCAGTCACACGAGATACGAGCAGTACTTC. The chain is built from TRBV28 and TRBJ2-7; D unresolved. From germline, CDR1 is MDHEN and CDR2 SYDVKM. The CDR3 covers 12 residues. With 5 bases removed from V and 4 bases from J, the gap between germline ends came to 9 bases.

V is TRBV6-5 and J is TRBJ2-3; 7 bases agree with TRBD1. The CDR3 runs 17 residues. J lost 3 bases, V lost 2 bases, and 11 bases had no gene match. Germline CDR1 reads MNHEY; CDR2 reads SVGAGI. The CDR3 nucleotides read TGTGCCAGCAGTTACACAGCGGCGGTCAGGGGGACAGATACGCAGTATTTT. The encoded protein is CASSYTAAVRGTDTQYF.

In this sample, this clonotype turned up once. This clone may be a read error of a much larger clone one base away. This chain connects TRBV6-1 to TRBJ2-3; the D call may be TRBD1 or TRBD2 (5 bases each). Between the trimmed V and J ends, which lost 7 bases and 0 bases, there was a span of 11 bases. From germline, CDR1 is MNHNS and CDR2 SASEGT. This CDR3 is 14 amino acids long. CDR3: CASKGSESTDTQYF. In DNA form, the CDR3 reads TGTGCCAGCAAGGGGAGTGAAAGCACAGATACGCAGTATTTT.

The chain carries TRBV12-3 or TRBV12-4 and TRBJ2-7; 13 positions agree with TRBD2. This CDR3 is 13 amino acids long. V shed 5 bases and J 5 bases; nucleotides not matched to a gene: 0. CDR3 nucleotides: TGTGCCAGCAGTACTAGCGGGAGGGACGAGCAGTACTTC. This sequence encodes CASSTSGRDEQYF.

This chain uses TRBV7-9 with TRBJ1-1; D gene ambiguous. There are 15 residues in the CDR3. Trimming stripped 1 base from V and 0 bases from J, with 9 bases between. Per germline, CDR1 SEHNR and CDR2 FQNEAQ (reference sequence). CDR3 in amino acids: CASSLGSGLNTEAFF. The CDR3 DNA reads TGTGCCAGCAGCTTAGGATCTGGATTGAACACTGAAGCTTTCTTT.

The chain is built from TRBV10-3 and TRBJ1-5; D is unresolved. V lost 3 bases and J 0 bases, leaving 9 bases between the germline ends. This CDR3 has 15 amino acids. CDR1 and CDR2 (germline): ENHRY, SYGVKD. CDR3 region: CAISDQEASNQPQHF. In DNA form, the CDR3 reads TGTGCCATCAGTGATCAGGAGGCTAGCAATCAGCCCCAGCATTTT.

Of note for this clonotype: At one end the junction does not follow the germline gene, possibly because of a read error. This chain joins TRBV6-1 and TRBJ2-3; D might be TRBD2 (6 bases). The CDR3 runs to 14 residues. CDR1 and CDR2 (germline): MNHNS, SASEGT. DNA of the CDR3: TGTGCCAGCGCGGAGGGGTGGGGCACAGATATGCAGTATTTT. It encodes CASAEGWGTDMQYF.

V gene TRBV10-3 combines with J gene TRBJ2-3; TRBD2 matches at 9 bases. The V gene end was trimmed by 11 bases and the J gene end by 0 bases; junction bases not matched to a gene: 9. CDR1 ENHRY and CDR2 SYGVKD come from the germline V gene. CDR3 length equals 15 residues. The CDR3 protein is CALGVAGESTDTQYF. CDR3 coding DNA: TGTGCCCTCGGGGTAGCGGGGGAGAGCACAGATACGCAGTATTTT.

This chain uses TRBV2 with TRBJ2-5; D remains ambiguous. Looked up from germline, CDR1 is SNHLY and CDR2 is FYNNEI. The CDR3 has 12 amino acids. With 0 bases removed from V and 11 bases from J, the gap between germline ends came to 10 bases. CDR3 sequence (DNA): TGTGCCAGCAGTGAAGCGCTGAGAGAGCAGTACTTC. Amino acids: CASSEALREQYF.

This rearrangement joins TRBV4-1 to TRBJ2-1; a possible D gene is TRBD1 (5 bases). Trimming removed 4 bases from V and 2 bases from J, with 15 bases in between. The CDR3 has 16 residues. Germline V gives CDR1 MGHRA, CDR2 YSYEKL. CDR3 region: CASSRHDSGAYNEQFF. The CDR3 bases are TGCGCCAGCAGCCGTCATGACAGTGGGGCCTACAATGAGCAGTTCTTC.

This clonotype came up a few times. The rearrangement links TRBV5-1 to TRBJ2-3; D remains unclear. This CDR3 has 17 residues. With 0 bases removed from V and 7 bases from J, the gap between germline ends came to 21 bases. Germline CDR1 and CDR2: SGHRS and YFSETQ. The CDR3 DNA follows: TGCGCCAGCAGCTTGGGACTTGATAAAAGAAAGACGTATACGCAGTATTTT. Protein sequence: CASSLGLDKRKTYTQYF.

This clonotype was recorded at least ten times. The V gene is TRBV4-3, the J gene TRBJ2-7; 7 bases fit TRBD1. The germline V gene encodes CDR1 LGHNA and CDR2 YSLEER. There are 15 residues in the CDR3. J lost 1 base, V lost 2 bases, and 5 bases had no gene match. CDR3 amino acids: CASSQSSGGSYEQYF. CDR3 DNA sequence: TGCGCCAGCAGCCAATCGTCAGGGGGATCCTACGAGCAGTACTTC.

V is TRBV12-3 or TRBV12-4 and J is TRBJ2-3; D possibly corresponds to TRBD1 (6 bases). The CDR3 loop spans 14 amino acids. V was clipped by 5 bases and J by 4 bases, with 13 bases between them. The CDR3 coding sequence is TGTGCCAGCAGTGTAGGGGGTATCGCAGATACGCAGTATTTT. Its protein is CASSVGGIADTQYF.

This chain uses TRBV29-1 with TRBJ2-3; a possible D gene is TRBD1 (5 bases). Deletions cut 6 bases from V and 4 bases from J, with 8 bases between. The CDR3 loop spans 11 amino acids. From germline, CDR1 is SQVTM and CDR2 ANQGSEA. This CDR3 reads CSVTVSDTQYF. The CDR3 nucleotides read TGCAGCGTGACAGTCTCAGATACGCAGTATTTT.

The chain recombines TRBV7-8 with TRBJ2-5; D is unclear. The V gene's germline CDR1 is SGHVS and CDR2 FQNEAQ. The CDR3 has 14 residues. Trimming removed 5 bases at V and 11 bases at J, with 21 bases between. The CDR3 DNA reads TGTGCCAGCAGCCTGAGTGGAAGGTTCAATGAGCAGTACTTC. This sequence encodes CASSLSGRFNEQYF.

This clonotype has more than one count but fewer than ten. The rearrangement joins TRBV5-1 to TRBJ1-1, with D unclear. Germline V gene lookup returns CDR1 SGHRS and CDR2 YFSETQ. V was trimmed by 0 bases and J by 0 bases, leaving 6 bases between them. This CDR3 has 14 residues. The CDR3 sequence is CASSLDALNTEAFF. The CDR3 nucleotides read TGCGCCAGCAGCTTGGATGCCCTGAACACTGAAGCTTTCTTT.

This rearrangement joins TRBV29-1 to TRBJ2-2; weak D call: TRBD1 (6 bases). Per the germline V gene, CDR1 is SQVTM and CDR2 is ANQGSEA. V was cut by 7 bases and J by 5 bases, with 14 bases left in between. The CDR3 extends over 13 amino acids. The DNA for the CDR3 is TGCAGCGCCGGGTCCAGGGGAACCGGGGAGCTGTTTTTT. It encodes CSAGSRGTGELFF.

On this clonotype: The junction departs from the called germline gene at one end, perhaps through a read error. V gene TRBV4-1 combines with J gene TRBJ2-7, with 10 bases fitting TRBD1. The CDR3 loop spans 16 amino acids. CDR1 MGHRA and CDR2 YSYEKL come from the germline V gene. CDR3 sequence: CASNQGTGVYLSEQYF. CDR3 DNA sequence: TGCGCCAGCAACCAAGGGACAGGGGTGTACCTGAGCGAGCAGTACTTC.

The J gene is TRBJ2-1, the V gene TRBV4-2, with D possibly being TRBD2 (7 bases). The germline CDR1 and CDR2 sequences are LGHNA and YNFKEQ. The CDR3 runs 18 residues. V dropped 0 bases and J dropped 3 bases, with 18 bases sitting between them. The CDR3 DNA reads as TGTGCCAGCAGCCAAGATGGAGGAGAGGGGGGGAGCTACAATGAGCAGTTCTTC. Protein product: CASSQDGGEGGSYNEQFF.

The chain joins TRBV6-1 to TRBJ1-6; possible D gene TRBD1, 6 bases. The CDR3 is made up of 13 amino acids. The germline gives CDR1 MNHNS, CDR2 SASEGT. CDR3 protein: CVSVDRFNSPLHF. In DNA form, the CDR3 reads TGTGTTTCCGTGGACAGATTTAATTCACCCCTCCACTTT.

This clonotype was seen a handful of times. The chain has TRBV12-3 or TRBV12-4 and TRBJ2-7; maybe TRBD2 (6 bases). The CDR3 runs 13 residues. The ends were cut back, 3 bases at V and 5 bases at J, with 11 bases in the middle. CDR3 sequence: CASSLGEANEQYF. CDR3 nucleotide sequence: TGTGCCAGCAGTTTGGGGGAGGCCAACGAGCAGTACTTC.

DNA for the CDR3: TGTGCCATCAGTGATGACAGGAACTCAACTAATGAAAAACTGTTTTTT. Its protein is CAISDDRNSTNEKLFF. The chain combines TRBV10-3 with TRBJ1-4, with D possibly matching TRBD1 (6 bases). The CDR3 is 16 residues long. Trimming shortened V by 3 bases and J by 0 bases, and 11 bases separated the two germline ends. CDR1 is ENHRY, CDR2 SYGVKD, per germline.

This clonotype was picked up a small number of times. This rearrangement joins TRBV20-1 to TRBJ2-7; 12 positions match TRBD2. V was pared by 6 bases and J by 0 bases, with 3 bases of the junction left unmatched. The CDR3 is 14 amino acids. CDR1 and CDR2 from the germline V gene are DFQATT and SNEGSKA (reference sequence). This chain's CDR3 is CSARTSGASYEQYF. CDR3 in DNA: TGCAGTGCCCGGACTAGCGGGGCCTCCTACGAGCAGTACTTC.

V gene TRBV2 combines with J gene TRBJ1-2; TRBD1 matches at 8 bases. The CDR3 has 15 amino acids. The germline V gene has CDR1 SNHLY and CDR2 FYNNEI. V trimming: 2 bases; J trimming: 8 bases; junction bases outside the gene matches: 10. DNA for the CDR3: TGTGCCAGCAGTGAACTGGACAGGGACGCGAGGGGCTACACCTTC. The encoded protein is CASSELDRDARGYTF.

This clonotype was counted a few times. The chain links TRBV27 to TRBJ2-5; 9 positions agree with TRBD1. CDR1 MNHEY and CDR2 SMNVEV come from the germline V gene (reference sequence). The CDR3 contains 15 residues. The J segment lost 5 bases and the V segment lost 5 bases, leaving 9 bases of the junction unmatched. Here the CDR3 reads CASSSGDRAQETQYF. In nucleotides, the CDR3 is TGTGCCAGCAGTAGTGGGGACAGGGCCCAGGAGACCCAGTACTTC.

V and J are TRBV9 and TRBJ2-5; a possible D gene is TRBD2 (6 bases). Per the germline V gene, CDR1 is SGDLS and CDR2 is YYNGEE. This CDR3 has 13 residues. Deletions cut 3 bases from V and 7 bases from J, with 13 bases between. The CDR3 sequence is CASSAGLSGTQYF. Here the CDR3 DNA reads TGTGCCAGCAGCGCCGGACTATCGGGGACCCAGTACTTC.